This TCR beta chain was sequenced for a study of Graves' ophthalmopathy and Graves' hyperthyroidism. Study details: Peripheral blood collection took place at initial diagnosis, before any treatment.

The study's findings and limits: Predictions made by the model for ophthalmopathy progression reached approximately 70% sensitivity and 72% to 85% specificity. Detected in blood as well were most expanded thyroid clonotypes with frequency above 0.001. Stable hyperthyroidism and ophthalmopathy were told apart by a 13-signature model, which achieved 85% to 90% sensitivity and just over 80% specificity.

TCR beta CDR3 regions were amplified from RNA transcripts. Amplification began with first-round RT-PCR using HTBI primers, then second-round multiplex PCR was performed. From the multiplex PCR reads, TCRdb called clonotypes with MiXCR, one entry per CDR3 protein. The table lists approximately 210,000 distinct CDR3 sequences, approximately 28% of them singletons. Ten or more counts support this clonotype. Its antigen is not known. The sample consisted of peripheral blood. This receptor was identified in a man aged 45-65 years with Graves' ophthalmopathy.

The CDR3, as DNA: TGTGCCACCACCCCCGCCGGGACTAGCGGGAGGAGTTACGAGCAGTACTTC. It yields the protein CATTPAGTSGRSYEQYF. This sequence joins TRBV15 and TRBJ2-7, with TRBD2 matching 15 bases. This CDR3 spans 17 amino acids. Germline CDR1 and CDR2: LNHNV and YYDKDF (reference sequence). The V gene end was trimmed by 7 bases and the J gene end by 4 bases; junction bases not matched to a gene: 11. Variable domain in full (rest from reference TRBV15 and TRBJ2-7): DAMVIQNPRYQVTQFGKPVTLSCSQTLNHNVMYWYQQKSSQAPKLLFHYYDKDFNNEADTPDNFQSRRPNTSFCFLDIRSPGLGDTAMYLCATTPAGTSGRSYEQYFGPGTRLTVT.